This T cell receptor beta chain was sequenced during a study of blood T cell repertoires in COVID-19. As for the study in general: COVID-19 samples collected from the United States, Italy and Spain covered acute and convalescent phases.

Germline V lookup: CDR1 LNHDA, CDR2 SQIVND (reference sequence). This CDR3 spans 15 amino acids. Trimming removed 4 bases from V and 2 bases from J, with 13 bases in between. Profiled with immunoSEQ multiplex PCR; TCRdb holds only in-frame clones, not every one. In the table there are some 230,000 clones, around 84% of which are singletons. The chain joins TRBV19 to TRBJ2-3; D is possibly TRBD2 (5 bases). The sequence derives from a woman aged 55-75 years who had recovered from COVID-19. Sequences were obtained from peripheral blood. DNA of the CDR3: TGTGCCAGTAGTAGGGTGGGAGTTACCACAGATACGCAGTATTTT. Translated: CASSRVGVTTDTQYF. Complete variable domain (other parts from reference TRBV19 and TRBJ2-3): DGGITQSPKYLFRKEGQNVTLSCEQNLNHDAMYWYRQDPGQGLRLIYYSQIVNDFQKGDIAEGYSVSREKKESFPLTVTSAQKNPTAFYLCASSRVGVTTDTQYFGPGTRLTVL.